This T cell receptor (beta chain) is drawn from a study of STAT5B mutations in CD4+ large granular lymphocyte leukemia. The assay was run at survey level. Original processing methods: Lowest detectable productive clonotype frequency was 2.59 x 10-5. TCRdb's table, derived via immunoSEQ multiplex PCR, lists solely in-frame clones and lacks some. Clonal size and the V and J genes are those of that table, whereas D and trimming came from the DNA. The sample records roughly 38,000 clones, around 72% being singletons. Germline CDR1 reads LNHDA; CDR2 reads SQIVND (reference sequence). Trimming removed 6 bases from V and 7 bases from J, with 10 bases in between. CDR3 length: 12 amino acids. Study-wide findings and caveats: No patients shared main leukemic clonotypes, though less than 30% appeared at low frequency elsewhere. TRBV06-family usage was enriched in top patient clones (8/27) versus controls (2/35).

About this clone itself: Its antigen is still unknown.

The source is a human donor in good health. The sequenced material came from CD4+ T cells from blood buffy coats. The chain couples TRBV19 to TRBJ1-5; a weak D match, TRBD1 (6 bases). As DNA, the CDR3 is TGTGCCAGTAGACAGGGAGAGCAGCCCCAGCATTTT. It yields the protein CASRQGEQPQHF.